This T cell receptor beta chain was sequenced during a study of T cells after yellow fever vaccination (dated by TCRdb to between 2018 and 2020). Regarding the study in general: The SMART-Seq v4 Ultra Low Input RNA kit was used to prepare libraries from fractions with low cell numbers. To follow T-cell clones before and after primary and booster YFV17D yellow fever vaccination, bulk TCR alpha and beta repertoires were sequenced over time. Two healthy male donors made up the cohort, one aged 18 to 30 years and the other aged 30 to 40 years. Blood was drawn at multiple timepoints before and after primary and secondary immunization, with bulk PBMC replicates and cell subsets isolated. Here is what the overall study found, with its caveats: Because the study included only a couple of donors, the extent to which the findings can be generalized is limited. A small share of clonotypes occurred in both CD4 and CD8 compartments, likely arising from convergent recombination. Most clones expanded after primary vaccination (96% of CD4 and approximately 86% of CD8) were re-detected after the booster, suggesting that broad memory maintenance occurred. Compared with the primary T-cell response, the secondary T-cell response was weaker but faster, peaking on day 5 rather than day 15. Computational filtering was needed because FACS-sorted repertoires could contain abundant contaminating clonotypes from the bulk population.

On this clonotype itself: Its antigen remains undetermined. No per-base quality is available; no much larger clone lies one base away.

The label giving this sample's treatment or condition can be read as: live attenuated yellow fever vaccine strain. Two biological replicates of bulk PBMCs were collected at each blood-draw timepoint. PBMCs were isolated from peripheral blood using a standard Ficoll-Paque protocol. RNA was extracted with TriZol from bulk PBMCs, CD4 and CD8 fractions, and dextramer-positive and dextramer-negative fractions. TCRdb lists the instrument as Illumina NovaSeq 6000. Synthesis of TCR cDNA relied on 5'RACE template switching, a step that introduced a universal primer site along with unique molecular identifiers. cDNA synthesis was primed from both the TCR alpha and TCR beta constant segments. Two PCR steps were used to amplify libraries, with sample barcodes and sequencing adapters being added in the second step. Sequencing of the libraries was done on either Illumina HiSeq 2500 (2x100 bp) or NovaSeq (2x150 bp). In the source study's methods: Reads were demultiplexed and collapsed into UMI consensus sequences with MIGEC, and V(D)J alignment was performed with MiXCR. Vaccine-responding clonotypes were defined with edgeR using replicate PBMC samples, requiring FDR below 0.01 and a log2 fold change above 5 up to day 15. Each bulk clonotype was labeled CD4 or CD8 based on which sequenced repertoire, CD4 or CD8, contained the clonotype at higher abundance. TCRdb trimmed the raw reads at Q25, called clones with MiXCR and kept productive beta chains. Identical CDR3 proteins give one entry, which carries the most common genes and DNA. The V and J calls were not made by the authors but by TCRdb's processing. This sample holds hundreds of thousands of distinct CDR3 sequences; around 4% were observed only once. The top ten hold around 20% of the sample.

Cut back by 7 bases and 5 bases, the V and J ends lie 6 bases apart. The germline V gene gives CDR1 as MNHEY and CDR2 as SVGAGI. The CDR3 covers 11 residues, taking in both the cysteine and the phenylalanine. The entry retains the CDR3 DNA only, 33 bases that are in frame from base 1. Here the chain combines TRBV6-5 and TRBJ2-1; too little of a D gene remains to name it. This material consisted of PBMCs, taken on the day of the yellow fever booster vaccination. The sequence was obtained from a man younger than 30 who received the YFV17D yellow fever vaccine. The bases are TGTGCCAGCACCGCCGACAATGAGCAGTTCTTC. This gives the protein CASTADNEQFF.